Listed here are 28 T cell receptor beta chains from one sample, sequenced in a study of siplizumab effects on memory and regulatory T cells. TCRdb's table, derived via immunoSEQ multiplex PCR, lists solely in-frame clones and lacks some. Altogether tens of thousands of clones are present, approximately 93% being singletons, with the ten largest covering about 6.7%. Sample: CD8+ T cells sorted from blood. These receptors all stem from a human donor in good health.

CDR3 sequence reads: CASSNREANYGYTF. In nucleotides, the CDR3 is TGTGCCAGCAGTAACAGGGAGGCTAACTATGGCTACACCTTC. The chain recombines TRBV6-5 with TRBJ1-2, with D perhaps TRBD1 (6 bases). Trimming shortened V by 5 bases and J by 0 bases, and 10 bases separated the two germline ends. The CDR3 is 14 amino acids. CDR1 MNHEY and CDR2 SVGAGI come from the germline V gene.

The chain combines TRBV7-9 with TRBJ1-5; D is undetermined. Germline CDR1 is SEHNR and CDR2 is FQNEAQ (reference sequence). The V end was cut by 5 bases, the J end by 8 bases, with 10 bases between. The CDR3 extends over 12 amino acids. CDR3 residues: CASSRGPEPQHF. The DNA of the CDR3 is TGTGCCAGCAGCCGAGGACCGGAGCCCCAGCATTTT. Full variable domain (rest looked up from reference TRBV7-9 and TRBJ1-5): DTGVSQNPRHKITKRGQNVTFRCDPISEHNRLYWYRQTLGQGPEFLTYFQNEAQLEKSRLLSDRFSAERPKGSFSTLEIQRTEQGDSAMYLCASSRGPEPQHFGDGTRLSIL.

The chain links TRBV27 to TRBJ2-5, with 8 bases matching TRBD1. The J call could be wrong; TRBJ2-7 is a better fit for the DNA end. This CDR3 has 15 residues. Germline lookup yields CDR1 MNHEY and CDR2 SMNVEV (reference sequence). CDR3 sequence: CASSFRGQVAYEQYF. DNA of the CDR3: TGTGCCAGCAGTTTTCGGGGACAGGTAGCCTACGAGCAGTACTTC.

The CDR3, as DNA: TGCAGCGTCGGACAGAACTATGGCTACACCTTC. This encodes CSVGQNYGYTF. The J gene is TRBJ1-2, the V gene TRBV20-1; D is possibly TRBD1 (6 bases). CDR1 and CDR2 from the germline V gene are DFQATT and SNEGSKA (reference sequence). There are 11 residues in the CDR3.

This clone was observed a few times. The rearrangement uses TRBV30 and TRBJ2-2; D ambiguous. The CDR3 runs 12 residues. Germline V gene lookup returns CDR1 GTSNPN and CDR2 SVGIG (reference sequence). The V end lost 5 bases, the J end lost 4 bases, and 8 bases lay between the germline ends. The CDR3: CAWEIVTGELFF. DNA of the CDR3: TGTGCCTGGGAAATAGTCACCGGGGAGCTGTTTTTT.

V usage is TRBV4-1 and J usage is TRBJ2-7; 7 bases match TRBD2. Germline V lookup: CDR1 MGHRA, CDR2 YSYEKL. J was trimmed by 3 bases and V by 5 bases; bases with no gene match: 7. The CDR3 runs 14 residues. The CDR3 loop is CASSTSGGSYEQYF. In DNA form, the CDR3 reads TGCGCCAGCAGCACCTCTGGCGGGAGCTACGAGCAGTACTTC.

This chain uses TRBV16 with TRBJ1-2, with 8 bases identical to TRBD1. Germline values: CDR1 KGHSY, CDR2 FQNENV. The CDR3 runs 15 residues. The V segment lost 1 base and the J segment 4 bases; nucleotides outside the gene matches: 5. CDR3 DNA sequence: TGTGCCAGCAGCCAATTCGGACAGGGATCCTATGGCTACACCTTC. Its protein product is CASSQFGQGSYGYTF. The whole variable domain, remainder taken from reference TRBV16 and TRBJ1-2, is GEEVAQTPKHLVRGEGQKAKLYCAPIKGHSYVFWYQQVLKNEFKFLISFQNENVFDETGMPKERFSAKCLPNSPCSLEIQATKLEDSAVYFCASSQFGQGSYGYTFGSGTRLTVV.

V is TRBV15 and J is TRBJ2-5, with D perhaps TRBD1 or TRBD2 (6 bases each). Trimming cost V 9 bases and J 5 bases, with 19 bases left between them. The CDR3 contains 14 residues. Germline values: CDR1 LNHNV, CDR2 YYDKDF (reference sequence). In DNA form, the CDR3 reads TGTGCCACGGCAGCCGGGGGCAGGTTCGAGACCCAGTACTTC. Its translation is CATAAGGRFETQYF.

The genes are TRBV9 and TRBJ2-5; a weak D match, TRBD2 (5 bases). V dropped 0 bases and J dropped 5 bases, with 14 bases sitting between them. The CDR3 totals 15 residues. Germline CDR1 reads SGDLS; CDR2 reads YYNGEE. The DNA of the CDR3 is TGTGCCAGCAGCGTAGGGGAACTAGAGAACGAGACCCAGTACTTC. Translated: CASSVGELENETQYF.

The J gene is TRBJ1-1, the V gene TRBV19; 7 nucleotides agree with TRBD1. Per the germline V gene, CDR1 is LNHDA and CDR2 is SQIVND (reference sequence). The CDR3 runs 14 residues. With V trimmed by 1 base and J by 5 bases, 4 bases remained unmatched. CDR3 amino acids: CASSIGTGRTEAFF. The CDR3 nucleotides are TGTGCCAGTAGTATAGGGACAGGAAGAACTGAAGCTTTCTTT.

V and J are TRBV6-1 and TRBJ1-1; no clear D. Germline values: CDR1 MNHNS, CDR2 SASEGT. Trimming removed 5 bases from V and 7 bases from J, with 8 bases in between. The CDR3 has 11 residues. The CDR3 protein is CASSWVDEAFF. The CDR3 coding sequence is TGTGCCAGCAGTTGGGTAGATGAAGCTTTCTTT.

The CDR3 loop reads CASSLDGGYSSYEQYF. The CDR3 nucleotides read TGTGCCAGCAGCTTAGATGGGGGTTATAGCTCCTACGAGCAGTACTTC. The chain links TRBV7-2 to TRBJ2-7; possibly TRBD1 or TRBD2 for D (5 bases each). V was pared by 1 base and J by 0 bases, with 13 bases between. Germline loops: CDR1 SGHTA, CDR2 FQGNSA. CDR3 length: 16 residues.

The chain employs TRBV27 and TRBJ2-2, with 9 bases matching TRBD2. J lost 3 bases, V lost 2 bases, and 1 base had no gene match. CDR1 and CDR2 from the germline V gene are MNHEY and SMNVEV (reference sequence). The CDR3 sequence is 15 residues long. The CDR3 DNA sequence: TGTGCCAGCAGTTTAACTAGCGGGTACACCGGGGAGCTGTTTTTT. Encoded protein: CASSLTSGYTGELFF.

The chain uses TRBV7-9 and TRBJ2-5, with a weak D call TRBD2 (6 bases). CDR3 length equals 15 residues. Per germline, CDR1 SEHNR and CDR2 FQNEAQ (reference sequence). V was shortened by 5 bases and J by 4 bases, with 17 bases between the two germline ends. CDR3 in DNA: TGTGCCAGCAGCCCCCGGACTACAACGGGAGAGACCCAGTACTTC. Translation: CASSPRTTTGETQYF.

CDR3 bases: TGTGCCAGCAGCTTAGGAGGGACAGGGCTGGAGCAGTACTTC. Translation gives CASSLGGTGLEQYF. This sequence joins TRBV7-8 and TRBJ2-7; 9 bases are shared with TRBD1. V was pared by 1 base and J by 7 bases, with 5 bases of the junction left unmatched. The germline CDR1 and CDR2 sequences are SGHVS and FQNEAQ. The CDR3 consists of 14 residues.

This clone appeared once. CDR3 nucleotide sequence: TGTGCCAGCAGCCCGGGATATCCTTCGGGGGAGCAGTACTTC. Protein: CASSPGYPSGEQYF. This chain joins TRBV13 and TRBJ2-7, with D perhaps TRBD2 (5 bases). V was cut by 5 bases and J by 7 bases, with 18 bases left in between. The CDR3 loop spans 14 amino acids. CDR1 is PRHDT and CDR2 is FYEKMQ in the germline V gene (reference sequence).

The chain recombines TRBV10-3 with TRBJ1-4; 8 bases line up with TRBD1. CDR3 length equals 14 residues. The J segment lost 8 bases and the V segment lost 5 bases, leaving 7 bases of the junction unmatched. CDR1 is ENHRY and CDR2 is SYGVKD in the germline V gene. CDR3 protein: CAISPDRGDEKLFF. The CDR3 DNA reads as TGTGCCATCAGTCCCGACAGGGGTGACGAAAAACTGTTTTTT.

This rearrangement joins TRBV18 to TRBJ2-7; D remains ambiguous. The CDR3 is 13 amino acids. V was cut by 6 bases and J by 2 bases, with 11 bases left in between. From germline, CDR1 is KGHSH and CDR2 LQKENI. The CDR3 spells CASSIIRTYEQYF. CDR3 nucleotide sequence: TGTGCCAGCTCCATCATAAGAACCTACGAGCAGTACTTC.

V and J are TRBV5-6 and TRBJ2-2, with D unresolved. This CDR3 has 11 amino acids. CDR1 is SGHDT, CDR2 YYEEEE, per germline. V gave up 5 bases and J gave up 4 bases, with 3 bases separating them. CDR3 bases: TGTGCCAGCAGTGCCACCGGGGAGCTGTTTTTT. It codes for CASSATGELFF.

The CDR3 DNA reads TGTGCCAGCAGTTACATGGGGGGTACAACAGATACGCAGTATTTT. Its protein is CASSYMGGTTDTQYF. The genes are TRBV6-5 and TRBJ2-3, with D possibly being TRBD2 (6 bases). The CDR3 totals 15 residues. Germline CDR1 is MNHEY and CDR2 is SVGAGI. V was clipped by 2 bases and J by 3 bases, with 12 bases between them.

This rearrangement joins TRBV19 to TRBJ1-1; perhaps TRBD1 as D (6 bases). This CDR3 is 13 amino acids long. CDR1 LNHDA and CDR2 SQIVND come from the germline V gene (reference sequence). Between the trimmed V and J ends, which lost 2 bases and 4 bases, there was a span of 8 bases. This chain's CDR3 is CASSISGVTEAFF. The CDR3 DNA reads TGTGCCAGTAGTATATCAGGGGTCACTGAAGCTTTCTTT.

The chain uses TRBV2 and TRBJ1-2; D call uncertain. Germline CDR1 and CDR2: SNHLY and FYNNEI. Trimming shortened V by 7 bases and J by 2 bases, and 11 bases separated the two germline ends. The CDR3 contains 13 residues. The CDR3 region has the DNA TGTGCCAGCAATCCAGGCAACAACTATGGCTACACCTTC. It is translated as CASNPGNNYGYTF. The whole variable domain, remainder taken from reference TRBV2 and TRBJ1-2, is EPEVTQTPSHQVTQMGQEVILRCVPISNHLYFYWYRQILGQKVEFLVSFYNNEISEKSEIFDDQFSVERPDGSNFTLKIRSTKLEDSAMYFCASNPGNNYGYTFGSGTRLTVV.

This chain joins TRBV19 and TRBJ1-2; D remains ambiguous. Trimming took off 4 bases at V and 3 bases at J, with 12 bases between the two ends. The CDR3 sequence is 14 residues long. Germline loops: CDR1 LNHDA, CDR2 SQIVND (reference sequence). The CDR3 region is CASSSLGRYYGYTF. CDR3 bases: TGTGCCAGTAGTAGCCTTGGCAGATACTATGGCTACACCTTC. Variable domain in full (rest from reference TRBV19 and TRBJ1-2): DGGITQSPKYLFRKEGQNVTLSCEQNLNHDAMYWYRQDPGQGLRLIYYSQIVNDFQKGDIAEGYSVSREKKESFPLTVTSAQKNPTAFYLCASSSLGRYYGYTFGSGTRLTVV.

The chain recombines TRBV6-5 with TRBJ2-3; D call uncertain. The V gene's germline CDR1 is MNHEY and CDR2 SVGAGI. Trimming pared 0 bases from V and 5 bases from J, leaving 3 bases between. This CDR3 is built from 12 residues. The CDR3 DNA sequence: TGTGCCAGCAGTTACTCGGAAGATACGCAGTATTTT. Its translation is CASSYSEDTQYF.

The chain joins TRBV7-9 to TRBJ1-2, with D possibly being TRBD1 (6 bases). Germline V gene lookup returns CDR1 SEHNR and CDR2 FQNEAQ (reference sequence). The length of the CDR3 is 16 residues. V lost 5 bases and J 4 bases, leaving 20 bases between the germline ends. The CDR3 loop is CASSTPGHLGSYGYTF. The CDR3 DNA sequence: TGTGCCAGCAGCACGCCGGGACATCTTGGGAGCTATGGCTACACCTTC.

The chain joins TRBV2 to TRBJ2-5, with D possibly TRBD2 on 5 matching bases. Germline assignment: CDR1 SNHLY and CDR2 FYNNEI. The CDR3 totals 15 residues. The ends were cut back, 6 bases at V and 0 bases at J, with 14 bases in the middle. The DNA of the CDR3 is TGTGCCAGCAGCCGATTACGGGAATACCAAGAGACCCAGTACTTC. Protein: CASSRLREYQETQYF.

The V call is TRBV7-9, the J call TRBJ2-3; D ambiguous. V shed 2 bases and J shed 5 bases, with 5 bases lying between them. The CDR3 runs 12 residues. CDR1 is SEHNR, CDR2 FQNEAQ, per germline (reference sequence). CDR3 nucleotide sequence: TGTGCCAGCAGCTTAAAGGGAGATACGCAGTATTTT. Translating it yields CASSLKGDTQYF.

The chain employs TRBV6-1 and TRBJ2-7; 7 bases line up with TRBD1. This CDR3 region has 14 residues. Germline CDR1 is MNHNS and CDR2 is SASEGT. The trim removed 2 bases at V and 5 bases at J, leaving 6 bases unmatched. The CDR3 here is CASSELRGGHEQYF. CDR3 bases: TGTGCCAGCAGTGAATTGAGAGGGGGCCACGAGCAGTACTTC.